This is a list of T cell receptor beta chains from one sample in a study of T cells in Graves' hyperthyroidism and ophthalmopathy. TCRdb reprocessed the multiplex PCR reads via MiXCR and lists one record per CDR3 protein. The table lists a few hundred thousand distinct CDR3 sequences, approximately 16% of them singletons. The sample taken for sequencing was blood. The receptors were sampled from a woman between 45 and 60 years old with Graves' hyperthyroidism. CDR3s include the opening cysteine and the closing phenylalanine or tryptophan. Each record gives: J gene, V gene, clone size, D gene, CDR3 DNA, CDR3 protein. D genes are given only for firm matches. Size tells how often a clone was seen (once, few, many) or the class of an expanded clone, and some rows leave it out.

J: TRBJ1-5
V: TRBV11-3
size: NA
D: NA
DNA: TGTGCCAGCAGCCCGGGTGGGAGTCAGCCCCAGCATTTT
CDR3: CASSPGGSQPQHF

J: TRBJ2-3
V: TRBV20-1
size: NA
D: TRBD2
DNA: TGCAGCGCTTCTAGCGGGAGCACAGATACGCAGTATTTT
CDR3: CSASSGSTDTQYF

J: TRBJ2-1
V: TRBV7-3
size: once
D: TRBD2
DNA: TGTGCCAGCAGCCAGCGACTAGCCGGGGGGAATGAGCAGTTCTTC
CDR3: CASSQRLAGGNEQFF

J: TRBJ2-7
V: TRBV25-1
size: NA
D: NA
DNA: TGTGCCAGCAGTTTTGACGGGAGTGGCTCCTACGAGCAGTACTTC
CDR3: CASSFDGSGSYEQYF

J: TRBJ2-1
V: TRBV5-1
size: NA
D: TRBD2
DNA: TGCGCCAGCAGCCCACAGACTAGCGAATCCTATAATGAGCAGTTCTTC
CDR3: CASSPQTSESYNEQFF

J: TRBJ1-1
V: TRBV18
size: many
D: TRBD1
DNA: TGTGCCAGCTCACCTCGACAGGGGGACGTCACTGAAGCTTTCTTT
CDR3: CASSPRQGDVTEAFF

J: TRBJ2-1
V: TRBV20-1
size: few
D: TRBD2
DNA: TGCAGTGCTAGGACGCCGGGACTAGGTGAGCAGTTCTTC
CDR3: CSARTPGLGEQFF

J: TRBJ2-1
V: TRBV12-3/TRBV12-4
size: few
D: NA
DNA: TGTGCCAGCAGTATCCCGACGAGCCCTCCCTACAATGAGCAGTTCTTC
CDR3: CASSIPTSPPYNEQFF

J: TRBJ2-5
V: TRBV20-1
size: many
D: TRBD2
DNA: TGCAGTGCTAGAGATGGCCAGGGAGGGAACCAAGAGACCCAGTACTTC
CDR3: CSARDGQGGNQETQYF

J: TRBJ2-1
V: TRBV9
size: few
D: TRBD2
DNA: TGTGCCAGCAGCGTGACTAGCGGGAGGGCCTATGAGCAGTTCTTC
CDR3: CASSVTSGRAYEQFF

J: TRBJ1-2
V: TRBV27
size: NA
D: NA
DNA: TGTGCCAGCAGTTTAAGGGCAGGCGTTGGCTACACCTTC
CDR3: CASSLRAGVGYTF

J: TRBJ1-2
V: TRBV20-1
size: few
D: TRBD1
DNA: TGCAGTGCTACCCCCGGGACAGGGGTGCTCTATGGCTACACCTTC
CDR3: CSATPGTGVLYGYTF

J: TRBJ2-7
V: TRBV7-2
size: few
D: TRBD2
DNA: TGTGCCAGCAGCGAGCGGGAAAGGGTCCACGAGCAGTACTTC
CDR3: CASSERERVHEQYF

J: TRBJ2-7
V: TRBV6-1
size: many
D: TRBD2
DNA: TGTGCCAGCACCGCAGGACTAGCGGGATCCTACGAGCAGTACTTC
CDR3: CASTAGLAGSYEQYF

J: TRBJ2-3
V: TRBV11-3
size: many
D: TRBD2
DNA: TGTGCCAGCAGCCAGGGAGGGCTCCCAGATACGCAGTATTTT
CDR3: CASSQGGLPDTQYF

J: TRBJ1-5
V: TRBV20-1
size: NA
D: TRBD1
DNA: TGCAGTGCTAGCTCCGGACAGGGTGGGAATCAGCCCCAGCATTTT
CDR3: CSASSGQGGNQPQHF

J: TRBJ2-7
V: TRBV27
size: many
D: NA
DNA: TGTGCCAGCAGCCATCGAATGGGGGAGCAGTACTTC
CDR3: CASSHRMGEQYF

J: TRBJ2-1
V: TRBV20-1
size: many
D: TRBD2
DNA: TGCAGTGCAAGGACTAGCGTCTACAATGAGCAGTTCTTC
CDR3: CSARTSVYNEQFF

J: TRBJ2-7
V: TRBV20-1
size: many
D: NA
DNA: TGCAGTGCTAGAGATCTGCGGGACTCCTACGAGCAGTACTTC
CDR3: CSARDLRDSYEQYF

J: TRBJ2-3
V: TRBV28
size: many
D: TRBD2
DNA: TGTGCCAGCAAAGCGGGAGGCCGGGATACGCAGTATTTT
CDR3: CASKAGGRDTQYF

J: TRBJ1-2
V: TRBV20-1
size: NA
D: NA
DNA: TGCAGTGCCATCCCCCCGAGGGAAAGGTGGTACTATGGCTACACCTTC
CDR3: CSAIPPRERWYYGYTF

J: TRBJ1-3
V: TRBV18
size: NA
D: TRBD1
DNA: TGTGCCAGCTCGGCCGGGACAGTCGGAAACACCATATATTTT
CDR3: CASSAGTVGNTIYF

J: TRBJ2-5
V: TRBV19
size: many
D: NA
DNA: TGTGCCAGTAGTATGGGAGGCGGTCAAGAGACCCAGTACTTC
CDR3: CASSMGGGQETQYF

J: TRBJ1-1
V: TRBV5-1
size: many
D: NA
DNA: TGCGCCAGCACCGCCGCGAACACTGAAGCTTTCTTT
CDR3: CASTAANTEAFF

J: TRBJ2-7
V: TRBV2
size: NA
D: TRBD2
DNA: TGTGCCAGCAAGGGACTAGCGGGAGTTTACGAGCAGTACTTC
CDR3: CASKGLAGVYEQYF

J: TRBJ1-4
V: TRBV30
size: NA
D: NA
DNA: TGTGCCTGGAGTTTTACTAATGAAAAACTGTTTTTT
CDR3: CAWSFTNEKLFF

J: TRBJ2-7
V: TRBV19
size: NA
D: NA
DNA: TGTGCCAGTAGTATAGGAGGGGGTTACGAGCAGTACTTC
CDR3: CASSIGGGYEQYF